One and the same sample provided the 25 T cell receptor beta chains below, sequenced in a study of CD8 T cells in Susac syndrome. When the RNA was reverse transcribed, random hexamers were used with an input of 0.5 to 1 ug. TCRdb reprocessed the immunoSEQ multiplex PCR reads via MiXCR and lists one record per CDR3 protein. The data contain about 160,000 distinct CDR3 sequences, around 90% of them seen just once; the ten biggest clones take up around 0.075%. The sequenced material came from CD4+ T cells from PBMCs. These receptors all come from a human donor in good health.

This chain joins TRBV14 and TRBJ2-3, with a tentative D call TRBD2 (6 bases). This CDR3 region has 17 residues. The V and J ends lost 0 bases and 3 bases respectively, with 16 bases between them. The germline V gene has CDR1 SGHDN and CDR2 FVKESK. CDR3 in amino acids: CASSQDLWRGGTDTQYF. CDR3 in DNA: TGTGCCAGCAGCCAAGATCTTTGGAGGGGCGGAACAGATACGCAGTATTTT.

The chain joins TRBV29-1 to TRBJ2-3, with D possibly TRBD2 on 6 matching bases. V lost 4 bases to trimming and J lost 2 bases, with 13 bases between them. The CDR3 runs to 14 residues. Germline CDR1 reads SQVTM; CDR2 reads ANQGSEA. This chain's CDR3 is CSVGLGGTTDTQYF. In nucleotides, the CDR3 is TGCAGCGTTGGCCTGGGGGGAACCACAGATACGCAGTATTTT.

The J gene is TRBJ1-2, the V gene TRBV19; 12 positions agree with TRBD1. After removal of 7 bases from V and 3 bases from J, the junction contained 3 bases not matched to a gene. The germline V gene has CDR1 LNHDA and CDR2 SQIVND (reference sequence). This CDR3 has 14 amino acids. CDR3 DNA: TGTGCCAGTAACGGGGACAGGGGGCACTATGGCTACACCTTC. It yields the protein CASNGDRGHYGYTF.

The chain uses TRBV18 and TRBJ2-7, with a weak D call TRBD1 (6 bases). In germline, CDR1 is KGHSH, CDR2 LQKENI. V gave up 6 bases and J gave up 10 bases, with 22 bases separating them. The CDR3 sequence is 14 residues long. The CDR3 DNA follows: TGTGCCAGCTCCCCTTATCCACAGGACAGCTTCCAGTACTTC. Its translation is CASSPYPQDSFQYF. The whole variable domain, filled in from reference TRBV18 and TRBJ2-7, reads NAGVMQNPRHLVRRRGQEARLRCSPMKGHSHVYWYRQLPEEGLKFMVYLQKENIIDESGMPKERFSAEFPKEGPSILRIQQVVRGDSAAYFCASSPYPQDSFQYFGPGTRLTVT.

The chain employs TRBV18 and TRBJ1-5, with D perhaps matching TRBD1 (6 bases). CDR3 length: 14 amino acids. Germline CDR1 KGHSH, CDR2 LQKENI. V was clipped by 8 bases and J by 1 base, with 12 bases between them. The CDR3 reads CASRSGVSNQPQHF. CDR3 DNA sequence: TGTGCCAGCCGATCAGGGGTAAGCAATCAGCCCCAGCATTTT.

V is TRBV12-3 or TRBV12-4 and J is TRBJ1-2; unclear D gene. CDR3 length: 15 residues. Trimming left V 5 bases short and J 3 bases short, with 16 bases between. CDR3 DNA: TGTGCCAGCAGTCCCCGAGAGCGAGTATACTATGGCTACACCTTC. Translated, it gives CASSPRERVYYGYTF.

This chain connects TRBV28 to TRBJ2-2, with D unclear. The germline V and J ends were trimmed by 5 bases and 7 bases, with 11 bases remaining between them. Looked up from germline, CDR1 is MDHEN and CDR2 is SYDVKM. The CDR3 is 13 residues long. The chain's CDR3 is CASSPAQSGELFF. DNA of the CDR3: TGTGCCAGCAGTCCGGCCCAGAGCGGGGAGCTGTTTTTT.

The V call is TRBV7-8, the J call TRBJ1-1; D is unclear. Germline lookup yields CDR1 SGHVS and CDR2 FQNEAQ. The CDR3 runs 14 residues. V shed 1 base and J shed 3 bases, with 9 bases lying between them. Here the CDR3 DNA reads TGTGCCAGCAGCTTAGGAGGGTCGGACACTGAAGCTTTCTTT. Protein: CASSLGGSDTEAFF.

This rearrangement joins TRBV19 to TRBJ2-1; D uncertain. Deletions cut 3 bases from V and 9 bases from J, with 15 bases between. This CDR3 comprises 14 residues. Germline assignment: CDR1 LNHDA and CDR2 SQIVND (reference sequence). The CDR3 DNA follows: TGTGCCAGTAGTATGCCTGAGCCCAAGGGTGAGCAGTTCTTC. This codes for CASSMPEPKGEQFF.

This chain's CDR3 is CASSYSLGQGYAKNIQYF. DNA of the CDR3: TGTGCCAGCAGTTACTCGTTGGGACAGGGATATGCCAAAAACATTCAGTACTTC. The J gene is TRBJ2-4, the V gene TRBV6-5; TRBD1 matches 9 bases. Losses at the gene ends were 0 bases for V and 1 base for J; bases not matched to a gene: 7. There are 18 residues in the CDR3. CDR1 and CDR2 (germline): MNHEY, SVGAGI.

This chain uses TRBV2 with TRBJ1-2, with a possible D match to TRBD1 (5 bases). Germline CDR1 and CDR2: SNHLY and FYNNEI. V dropped 2 bases and J dropped 4 bases, with 11 bases sitting between them. CDR3 size: 14 residues. The CDR3 sequence: CASSEKAGPYGYTF. The CDR3 DNA reads TGTGCCAGCAGTGAAAAGGCAGGGCCCTATGGCTACACCTTC.

V is TRBV2 and J is TRBJ2-3; no clear D gene. From germline, CDR1 is SNHLY and CDR2 FYNNEI. This CDR3 spans 12 amino acids. V was shortened by 4 bases and J by 2 bases, with 4 bases between the two germline ends. The CDR3 loop is CASSGPTDTQYF. The CDR3 DNA sequence: TGTGCCAGCAGTGGACCCACAGATACGCAGTATTTT.

The chain is built from TRBV29-1 and TRBJ1-4, with TRBD1 matching over 8 bases. V lost 5 bases, J lost 10 bases, and 9 bases stayed unmatched. CDR3 size: 13 residues. Per germline, CDR1 SQVTM and CDR2 ANQGSEA. CDR3 in amino acids: CSVQWTGSGKLFF. As DNA, the CDR3 is TGCAGCGTTCAATGGACAGGGTCCGGAAAACTGTTTTTT. The full variable domain, with the rest looked up from reference TRBV29-1 and TRBJ1-4, is SAVISQKPSRDICQRGTSLTIQCQVDSQVTMMFWYRQQPGQSLTLIATANQGSEATYESGFVIDKFPISRPNLTFSTLTVSNMSPEDSSIYLCSVQWTGSGKLFFGSGTQLSVL.

The chain joins TRBV28 to TRBJ2-1, with 8 bases fitting TRBD1. J gave up 7 bases and V 6 bases, and 14 bases lay outside the gene matches. This CDR3 contains 16 residues. Germline loops: CDR1 MDHEN, CDR2 SYDVKM. The CDR3 loop is CASSAPGTGSRNEQFF. In DNA form, the CDR3 reads TGTGCCAGCAGCGCCCCAGGGACAGGATCGAGGAATGAGCAGTTCTTC.

The chain joins TRBV6-2 or TRBV6-3 to TRBJ2-1, with TRBD1 matching over 10 bases. CDR1 is MNHEY, CDR2 SVGEGT, per germline. The CDR3 length is 17 residues. V was clipped by 5 bases and J by 3 bases; unmatched bases: 10. DNA for the CDR3: TGTGCCAGCAGTCCCCGGGGTGGGACAGGGGACTACAATGAGCAGTTCTTC. This codes for CASSPRGGTGDYNEQFF.

The rearrangement links TRBV4-1 to TRBJ1-6; no definite D call. The CDR3 is made up of 16 amino acids. Germline values: CDR1 MGHRA, CDR2 YSYEKL. The germline V and J ends were trimmed by 1 base and 7 bases, with 14 bases remaining between them. The CDR3 bases are TGCGCCAGCAGCCAAGGGGAGGGTATCCTAAATTCACCCCTCCACTTT. Its translation is CASSQGEGILNSPLHF.

The chain uses TRBV20-1 and TRBJ2-2; 9 bases map to TRBD1. CDR3 length: 14 residues. Germline CDR1 reads DFQATT; CDR2 reads SNEGSKA (reference sequence). The V and J ends lost 7 bases and 4 bases, in that order; junction bases with no gene match: 7. The CDR3 nucleotides are TGCAGTGTCCCGACAGGGGGAGGCACCGGGGAGCTGTTTTTT. The encoded protein is CSVPTGGGTGELFF.

The chain joins TRBV9 to TRBJ2-1; 11 nucleotides match TRBD2. Germline-derived CDR1 and CDR2 are SGDLS and YYNGEE. The J segment lost 9 bases and the V segment lost 0 bases, leaving 2 bases of the junction unmatched. This CDR3 contains 14 residues. As DNA, the CDR3 is TGTGCCAGCAGCGTAGGACTAGCGGGGATTGAGCAGTTCTTC. Translation gives CASSVGLAGIEQFF. The full variable domain, in which reference TRBV9 and TRBJ2-1 provide the parts outside the CDR3, is DSGVTQTPKHLITATGQRVTLRCSPRSGDLSVYWYQQSLDQGLQFLIQYYNGEERAKGNILERFSAQQFPDLHSELNLSSLELGDSALYFCASSVGLAGIEQFFGPGTRLTVL.

The CDR3 here is CASSPRGGAMPYEQYF. CDR3 nucleotides: TGTGCCAGCTCACCCCGTGGGGGGGCGATGCCCTACGAGCAGTACTTC. This sequence joins TRBV18 and TRBJ2-7; TRBD2 is a possible D gene (7 bases). The CDR3 totals 16 residues. With 3 bases removed from V and 2 bases from J, the gap between germline ends came to 17 bases. Looked up from germline, CDR1 is KGHSH and CDR2 is LQKENI.

The CDR3 here is CASSSRQKIDGTQYF. The CDR3 DNA reads TGCGCCAGCAGCTCAAGACAGAAGATTGATGGGACCCAGTACTTC. This chain connects TRBV5-1 to TRBJ2-5; D possibly corresponds to TRBD1 (5 bases). V was shortened by 3 bases and J by 7 bases, with 19 bases between the two germline ends. The germline CDR1 and CDR2 sequences are SGHRS and YFSETQ. The CDR3 runs 15 residues.

The rearrangement joins TRBV18 to TRBJ2-7; TRBD1 matches 7 bases. The CDR3 sequence is 15 residues long. The V segment lost 2 bases and the J segment 5 bases; nucleotides outside the gene matches: 9. Germline V lookup: CDR1 KGHSH, CDR2 LQKENI. The CDR3 region has the DNA TGTGCCAGCTCACCAACGGCAGGGGGTTGGGACGAGCAGTACTTC. Encoded protein: CASSPTAGGWDEQYF.

In this sample, this clonotype turned up once. The chain couples TRBV30 to TRBJ1-1; 8 bases are shared with TRBD1. Germline trimming cut 5 bases from V and 11 bases from J; bases unmatched to any gene: 4. The CDR3 runs to 10 residues. CDR1 and CDR2 (germline): GTSNPN, SVGIG (reference sequence). The CDR3 region is CAWGQGSAFF. The CDR3 nucleotides are TGTGCCTGGGGACAGGGATCGGCTTTCTTT.

The chain uses TRBV12-3 or TRBV12-4 and TRBJ1-1, with D hard to call. The CDR3 length is 13 residues. The germline V and J ends were trimmed by 5 bases and 6 bases, with 13 bases remaining between them. The CDR3 DNA reads TGTGCCAGCAGTCCCCGACTGTTCTCTGAAGCTTTCTTT. It encodes CASSPRLFSEAFF.

The chain is built from TRBV28 and TRBJ1-4; 10 bases match TRBD1. The CDR3 runs to 15 residues. The V gene's germline CDR1 is MDHEN and CDR2 SYDVKM. J gave up 6 bases and V 2 bases, and 3 bases lay outside the gene matches. This CDR3 is CASSLGGTGDEKLFF. For the CDR3, the DNA is TGTGCCAGCAGTTTAGGGGGGACAGGGGATGAAAAACTGTTTTTT.

The chain recombines TRBV24-1 with TRBJ2-1; 10 bases fit TRBD2. The CDR3 is 15 amino acids. The V and J ends lost 10 bases and 4 bases, in that order; junction bases with no gene match: 9. Looked up from germline, CDR1 is KGHDR and CDR2 is SFDVKD. CDR3 coding DNA: TGTGCCACTGCCGCCGGGACTAGCGTTTACAATGAGCAGTTCTTC. Protein sequence: CATAAGTSVYNEQFF.